The T cell receptor beta chain under discussion was sequenced for a study of CD8+ T cells in alopecia areata. The study, taken as a whole, reports: Sequencing of scalp tissue also captures the resident alphabeta T cells of normal skin.

T lymphocytes (CD4+ and CD8+) were sorted from PBMCs. RNA, once extracted, was reverse transcribed into cDNA for use as the sequencing template. TCRdb keeps only in-frame clones here, not all; method: immunoSEQ multiplex PCR. The sample consists of roughly 150,000 clones, around 54% of them appearing once. Note on this clone: The antigen remains unidentified.

V lost 6 bases, J lost 8 bases, and 14 bases stayed unmatched. Germline V gene sequence: CDR1 MDHEN, CDR2 SYDVKM. The CDR3 contains 16 residues. The TCR comes from a human donor in good health. The chain links TRBV28 to TRBJ2-1, with TRBD1 matching over 9 bases. The sequenced sample consisted of CD4+ T cells sorted from blood. CDR3 residues: CASRTIRDRVPHEQFF. In nucleotides, the CDR3 is TGTGCCAGCAGGACGATACGGGACAGGGTTCCCCATGAGCAGTTCTTC.